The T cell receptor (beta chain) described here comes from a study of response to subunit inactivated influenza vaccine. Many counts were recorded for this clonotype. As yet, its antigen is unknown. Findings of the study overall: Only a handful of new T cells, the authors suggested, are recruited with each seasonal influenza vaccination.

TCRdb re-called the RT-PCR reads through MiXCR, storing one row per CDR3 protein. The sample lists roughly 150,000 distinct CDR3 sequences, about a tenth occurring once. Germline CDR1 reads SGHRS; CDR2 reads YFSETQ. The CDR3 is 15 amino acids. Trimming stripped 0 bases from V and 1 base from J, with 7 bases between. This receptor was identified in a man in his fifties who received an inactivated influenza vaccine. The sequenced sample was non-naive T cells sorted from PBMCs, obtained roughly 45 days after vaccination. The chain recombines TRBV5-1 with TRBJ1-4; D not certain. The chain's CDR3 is CASSLGQETNEKLFF. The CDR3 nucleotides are TGCGCCAGCAGCTTGGGGCAGGAAACTAATGAAAAACTGTTTTTT.